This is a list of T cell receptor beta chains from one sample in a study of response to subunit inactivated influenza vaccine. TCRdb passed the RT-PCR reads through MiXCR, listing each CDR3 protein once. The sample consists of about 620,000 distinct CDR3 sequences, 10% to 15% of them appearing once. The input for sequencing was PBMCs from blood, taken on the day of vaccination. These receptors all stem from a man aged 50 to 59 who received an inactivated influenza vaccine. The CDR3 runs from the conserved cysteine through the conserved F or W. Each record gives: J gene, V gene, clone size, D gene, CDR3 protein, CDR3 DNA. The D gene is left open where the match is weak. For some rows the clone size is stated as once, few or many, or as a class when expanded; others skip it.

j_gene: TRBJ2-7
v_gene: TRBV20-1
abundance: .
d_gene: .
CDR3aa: CSASPGSTYEQYF
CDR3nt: TGCAGTGCTAGTCCCGGGTCCACCTACGAGCAGTACTTC

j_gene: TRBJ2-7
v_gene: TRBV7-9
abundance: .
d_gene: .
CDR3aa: CASSLVEGLIF
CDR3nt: TGTGCCAGCAGCTTAGTGGAGGGACTGATTTTC

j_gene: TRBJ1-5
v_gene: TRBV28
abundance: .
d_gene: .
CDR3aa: CASSPNRGAPLLPQHF
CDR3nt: TGTGCCAGCAGCCCTAACCGAGGGGCCCCGCTCTTGCCCCAGCATTTT

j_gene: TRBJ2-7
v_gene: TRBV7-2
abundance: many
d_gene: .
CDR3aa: CASSKRDYEQYF
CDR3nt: TGTGCCAGCAGCAAACGGGACTACGAGCAGTACTTC

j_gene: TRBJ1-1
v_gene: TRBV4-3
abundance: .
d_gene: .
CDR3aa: CASSQESGDTEAFF
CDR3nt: TGCGCCAGCAGCCAAGAGTCCGGGGACACTGAAGCTTTCTTT

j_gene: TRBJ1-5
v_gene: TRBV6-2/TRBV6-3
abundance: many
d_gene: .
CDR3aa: CASRSGGVGNQPQHF
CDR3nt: TGTGCCAGCAGGAGCGGAGGGGTAGGCAATCAGCCCCAGCATTTT

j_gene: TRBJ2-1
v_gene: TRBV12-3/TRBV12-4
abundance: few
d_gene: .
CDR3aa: CASSPNRRESYNEQFF
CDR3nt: TGTGCCAGCAGCCCGAACAGGCGAGAGTCCTACAATGAGCAGTTCTTC

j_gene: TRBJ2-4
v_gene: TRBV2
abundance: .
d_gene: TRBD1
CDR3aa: CASSGTGAAKNIQYF
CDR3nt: TGTGCCAGCAGTGGGACAGGGGCTGCCAAAAACATTCAGTACTTC

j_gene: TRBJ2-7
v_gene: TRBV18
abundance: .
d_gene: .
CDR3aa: CASSDDLEQYF
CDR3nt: TGTGCCAGCTCAGACGATCTCGAGCAGTACTTC

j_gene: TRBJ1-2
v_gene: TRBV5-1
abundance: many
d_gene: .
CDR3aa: CASSLSQGYGYTF
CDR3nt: TGCGCCAGCAGCTTGTCCCAGGGGTATGGCTACACCTTC

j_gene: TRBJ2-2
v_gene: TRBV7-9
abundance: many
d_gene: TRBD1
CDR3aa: CASSPWTGMNTGELFF
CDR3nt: TGTGCCAGCAGCCCGTGGACAGGAATGAACACCGGGGAGCTGTTTTTT

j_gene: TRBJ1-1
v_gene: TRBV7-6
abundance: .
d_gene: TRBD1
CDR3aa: CASSSDRAGAEAFF
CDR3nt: TGTGCCAGCAGCTCAGACAGGGCGGGGGCTGAAGCTTTCTTT

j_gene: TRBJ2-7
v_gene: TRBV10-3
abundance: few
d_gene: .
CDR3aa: CAIKQGRDYEQYF
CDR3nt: TGTGCCATCAAGCAGGGCAGGGACTACGAGCAGTACTTC

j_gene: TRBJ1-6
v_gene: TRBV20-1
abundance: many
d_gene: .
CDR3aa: CSAGVQVLNSPLHF
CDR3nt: TGCAGTGCTGGAGTGCAGGTCCTGAATTCACCCCTCCACTTT

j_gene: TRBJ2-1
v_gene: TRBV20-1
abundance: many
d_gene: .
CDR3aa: CSARDRGHSYNEQFF
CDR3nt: TGCAGTGCTAGAGATCGGGGGCACTCCTACAATGAGCAGTTCTTC

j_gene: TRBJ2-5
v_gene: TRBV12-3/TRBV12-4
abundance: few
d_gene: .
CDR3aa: CASSLMQGPLETQYF
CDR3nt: TGTGCCAGCAGTTTAATGCAGGGACCTTTAGAGACCCAGTACTTC

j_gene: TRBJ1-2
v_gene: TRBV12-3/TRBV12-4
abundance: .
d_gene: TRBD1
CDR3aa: CASRGTVGYGYTF
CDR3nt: TGTGCCAGCAGAGGGACAGTAGGATATGGCTACACCTTC

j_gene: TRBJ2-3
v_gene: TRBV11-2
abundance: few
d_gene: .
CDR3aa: CASSLDLATAQYF
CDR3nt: TGTGCCAGCAGCTTAGATCTAGCCACGGCGCAGTATTTT

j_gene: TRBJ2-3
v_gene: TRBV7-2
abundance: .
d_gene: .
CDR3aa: CASKPITDTQYF
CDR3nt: TGTGCCAGCAAACCGATCACAGATACGCAGTATTTT

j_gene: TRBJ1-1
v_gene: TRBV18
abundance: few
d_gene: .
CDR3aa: CASQPGATNTEAFF
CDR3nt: TGTGCCAGCCAACCGGGGGCGACGAACACTGAAGCTTTCTTT

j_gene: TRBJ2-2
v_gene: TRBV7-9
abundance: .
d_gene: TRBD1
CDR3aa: CASSSGQGIGELFF
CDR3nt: TGTGCCAGCAGCTCGGGACAGGGAATCGGGGAGCTGTTTTTT

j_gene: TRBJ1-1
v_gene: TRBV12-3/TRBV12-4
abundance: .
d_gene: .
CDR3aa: CASNHRGGTEAFF
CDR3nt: TGTGCCAGCAATCACCGAGGGGGGACTGAAGCTTTCTTT

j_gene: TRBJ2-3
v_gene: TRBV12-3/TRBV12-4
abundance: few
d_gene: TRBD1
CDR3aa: CASRRQGTSTDTQYF
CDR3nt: TGTGCCAGCAGGAGACAGGGGACCAGCACAGATACGCAGTATTTT

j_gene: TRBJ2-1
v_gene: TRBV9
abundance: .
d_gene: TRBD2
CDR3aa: CASSVVAGAQYNEQFF
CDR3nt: TGTGCCAGCAGCGTAGTAGCGGGAGCCCAATACAATGAGCAGTTCTTC

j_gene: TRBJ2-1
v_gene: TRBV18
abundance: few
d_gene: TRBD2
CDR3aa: CASSPTSGGPYNEQFF
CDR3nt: TGTGCCAGCTCACCGACTAGCGGGGGTCCCTACAATGAGCAGTTCTTC

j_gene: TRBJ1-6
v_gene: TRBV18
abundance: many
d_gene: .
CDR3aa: CASSYGDNSPLHF
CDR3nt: TGTGCCAGCTCATACGGGGATAATTCACCCCTCCACTTT

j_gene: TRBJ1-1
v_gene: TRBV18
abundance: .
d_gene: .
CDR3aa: CASSPRTDLNTEAFF
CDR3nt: TGTGCCAGCTCACCACGGACAGACTTGAACACTGAAGCTTTCTTT

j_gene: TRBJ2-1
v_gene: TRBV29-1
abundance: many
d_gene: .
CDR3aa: CSVRTATNRNEQFF
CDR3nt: TGCAGCGTTCGGACAGCCACCAACAGGAATGAGCAGTTCTTC

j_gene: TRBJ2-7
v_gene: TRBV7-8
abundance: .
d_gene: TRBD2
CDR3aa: CASSAWRTSGRGQYF
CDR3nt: TGTGCCAGCAGCGCGTGGCGGACTAGCGGGCGTGGGCAGTACTTC

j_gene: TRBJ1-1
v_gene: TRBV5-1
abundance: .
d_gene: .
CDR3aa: CASSRNPSNTEAFF
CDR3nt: TGCGCCAGCAGCAGAAACCCTTCGAACACTGAAGCTTTCTTT

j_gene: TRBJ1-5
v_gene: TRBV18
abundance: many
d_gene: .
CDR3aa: CASSLQENQPQHF
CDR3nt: TGTGCCAGCTCACTCCAGGAAAATCAGCCCCAGCATTTT

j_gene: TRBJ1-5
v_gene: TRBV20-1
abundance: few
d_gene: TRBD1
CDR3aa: CSASSQTTGAGAQHF
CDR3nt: TGCAGTGCTAGCTCACAAACGACAGGGGCGGGGGCCCAGCATTTT

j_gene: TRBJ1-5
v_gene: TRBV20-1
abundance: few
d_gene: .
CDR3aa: CSARGGLQEPQHF
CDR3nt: TGCAGTGCTAGAGGAGGTCTCCAAGAACCCCAGCATTTT

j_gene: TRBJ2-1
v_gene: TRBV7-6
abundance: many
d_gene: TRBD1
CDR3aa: CASSRSRQGSYNEQFF
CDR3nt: TGTGCCAGCAGCCGAAGCCGACAGGGCTCCTACAATGAGCAGTTCTTC

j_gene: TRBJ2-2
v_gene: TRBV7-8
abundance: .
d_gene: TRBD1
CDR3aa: CASSHRTGGAGGELFF
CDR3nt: TGTGCCAGCAGCCACCGGACAGGGGGCGCTGGCGGGGAGCTGTTTTTT

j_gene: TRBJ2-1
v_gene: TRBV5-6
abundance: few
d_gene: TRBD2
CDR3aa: CASSNAGTSGRPYNEQFF
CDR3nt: TGTGCCAGCAGCAACGCCGGGACTAGCGGGAGGCCCTACAATGAGCAGTTCTTC

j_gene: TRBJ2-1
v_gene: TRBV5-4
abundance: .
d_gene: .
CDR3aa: CASSSQSSYNEQFF
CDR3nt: TGTGCCAGCAGCTCGCAGAGCTCCTACAATGAGCAGTTCTTC